One sample yielded the 19 T cell receptor beta chains listed below, sequenced in a study of graft-versus-host responses after intestinal transplantation. Clones were read by immunoSEQ multiplex PCR, and TCRdb kept only the in-frame ones, dropping some. Among approximately 12,000 clones listed, approximately 93% were seen once. Sequenced material: PBMCs, taken roughly 110 days after intestinal transplant. The receptors were gathered from a human patient who received an intestinal transplant, so some T cells may come from the graft donor.

The chain couples TRBV11-1 to TRBJ2-3; D remains unclear. CDR1 SGHAT and CDR2 FQDESV come from the germline V gene (reference sequence). The CDR3 consists of 14 residues. V lost 6 bases and J lost 1, with 11 bases in between. The CDR3 protein is CASSIGRGTDTQYF. In nucleotides, the CDR3 is TGTGCCAGCAGTATTGGTAGGGGCACAGATACGCAGTATTTT.

The genes are TRBV25-1 and TRBJ2-2, with 8 bases matching TRBD1. The CDR3 runs to 18 residues. Germline V gene lookup returns CDR1 MGHDK and CDR2 SYGVNS. V lost 6 bases to trimming and J lost 7 bases; unmatched junction nucleotides: 19. The CDR3 loop reads CASSDVGKRTGRIGELFF. CDR3 DNA sequence: TGTGCCAGCAGCGATGTCGGGAAAAGGACAGGGAGGATCGGGGAGCTGTTTTTT.

The genes are TRBV28 and TRBJ2-3; 10 positions agree with TRBD2. The germline V gene encodes CDR1 MDHEN and CDR2 SYDVKM. The CDR3 has 15 amino acids. The V gene end was trimmed by 7 bases and the J gene end by 5 bases; junction bases not matched to a gene: 9. The CDR3 DNA reads as TGTGCCAGCACTTCTCCTAGCGGGAGTCGAGATACGCAGTATTTT. Its protein is CASTSPSGSRDTQYF.

The chain uses TRBV15 and TRBJ2-7; TRBD2 matches at 10 bases. Losses at the gene ends were 3 bases for V and 5 bases for J; bases not matched to a gene: 4. This CDR3 spans 14 amino acids. CDR1 is LNHNV, CDR2 YYDKDF, per germline (reference sequence). CDR3 sequence reads: CATSRKREGDEQYF. The DNA of the CDR3 is TGTGCCACCAGCAGGAAGCGGGAGGGCGACGAGCAGTACTTC. The full variable domain, in which reference TRBV15 and TRBJ2-7 provide the parts outside the CDR3, is DAMVIQNPRYQVTQFGKPVTLSCSQTLNHNVMYWYQQKSSQAPKLLFHYYDKDFNNEADTPDNFQSRRPNTSFCFLDIRSPGLGDTAMYLCATSRKREGDEQYFGPGTRLTVT.

The chain is built from TRBV30 and TRBJ1-5; D is perhaps TRBD1 (6 bases). V was clipped by 0 bases and J by 6 bases, with 12 bases between them. The CDR3 length is 14 residues. CDR1 and CDR2 from the germline V gene are GTSNPN and SVGIG (reference sequence). The CDR3: CAWSVGQTGQPQHF. In DNA, the CDR3 is TGTGCCTGGAGTGTAGGACAGACGGGTCAGCCCCAGCATTTT.

This clone has only one observation. The chain joins TRBV27 to TRBJ1-1; TRBD1 might be the D (6 bases). The germline CDR1 and CDR2 sequences are MNHEY and SMNVEV (reference sequence). Trimming removed 0 bases at V and 4 bases at J, with 9 bases between. This CDR3 is built from 14 residues. CDR3 in amino acids: CASSLSSRGTEAFF. CDR3 nucleotides: TGTGCCAGCAGTTTATCGTCCAGGGGCACTGAAGCTTTCTTT.

The chain links TRBV30 to TRBJ2-7; either TRBD1 or TRBD2 may supply D (5 bases each). V lost 7 bases to trimming and J lost 5 bases, with 21 bases between them. Germline CDR1 GTSNPN, CDR2 SVGIG (reference sequence). The CDR3 runs 14 residues. CDR3 protein: CASQGEESSHEQYF. The DNA of the CDR3 is TGTGCCTCCCAGGGAGAGGAATCGAGCCACGAGCAGTACTTC.

This rearrangement joins TRBV6-5 to TRBJ2-1; D perhaps matches TRBD2 (5 bases). This CDR3 has 16 amino acids. The V end lost 2 bases, the J end lost 5 bases, and 16 bases lay between the germline ends. Germline CDR1 reads MNHEY; CDR2 reads SVGAGI. CDR3 sequence reads: CASSYSPEGFHNEQFF. CDR3 DNA: TGTGCCAGCAGTTACAGCCCAGAGGGATTCCACAATGAGCAGTTCTTC.

This clone came up once. The rearrangement links TRBV19 to TRBJ2-5; 8 nucleotides match TRBD2. V lost 8 bases and J lost 5; bases outside the gene matches: 10. Germline-derived CDR1 and CDR2 are LNHDA and SQIVND (reference sequence). The CDR3 sequence is 14 residues long. The CDR3 loop is CASQTSALGETQYF. The CDR3 DNA reads TGTGCCAGTCAGACTAGCGCCCTGGGGGAGACCCAGTACTTC.

This chain joins TRBV25-1 and TRBJ2-1; unclear D gene. The CDR3 length is 12 residues. Trimming left V 5 bases short and J 4 bases short, with 6 bases between. The germline V gene encodes CDR1 MGHDK and CDR2 SYGVNS. CDR3 coding DNA: TGTGCCAGCAGTACTTCTTACAATGAGCAGTTCTTC. Protein: CASSTSYNEQFF.

V and J are TRBV29-1 and TRBJ1-3; D remains unclear. Germline CDR1 reads SQVTM; CDR2 reads ANQGSEA. V gave up 0 bases and J gave up 2 bases, with 11 bases separating them. The CDR3 loop spans 15 amino acids. As DNA, the CDR3 is TGCAGCGTTGAAGAGCCCCTGGTCACTGGAAACACCATATATTTT. This sequence encodes CSVEEPLVTGNTIYF.

The chain links TRBV11-2 to TRBJ2-1, with D unclear. CDR3 length equals 14 residues. V was pared by 0 bases and J by 6 bases, with 9 bases between. Germline-derived CDR1 and CDR2 are SGHAT and FQNNGV. CDR3 DNA: TGTGCCAGCAGCTTAGATTCCCATTTCAATGAGCAGTTCTTC. This sequence encodes CASSLDSHFNEQFF.

This chain uses TRBV5-6 with TRBJ2-3; TRBD2 matches at 8 bases. Germline lookup yields CDR1 SGHDT and CDR2 YYEEEE. CDR3 length equals 15 residues. Trimming cost V 4 bases and J 1 base; bases outside gene matches: 5. The CDR3 bases are TGTGCCAGCAGCACCGTAGCGGGACGCACAGATACGCAGTATTTT. Protein product: CASSTVAGRTDTQYF.

The rearrangement links TRBV9 to TRBJ1-4; tentative D call: TRBD1 (6 bases). Trimming shortened V by 3 bases and J by 0 bases, and 15 bases separated the two germline ends. The germline CDR1 and CDR2 sequences are SGDLS and YYNGEE. This CDR3 is 17 amino acids long. The CDR3 here is CASSAYRVGSTNEKLFF. The CDR3 nucleotides read TGTGCCAGCAGCGCCTACAGGGTTGGCTCAACTAATGAAAAACTGTTTTTT.

A remark on this clone: The missing conserved phenylalanine or tryptophan at the end of this CDR3 makes a read error likely. The J gene is TRBJ1-5, the V gene TRBV7-8; 9 bases fit TRBD1. CDR1 is SGHVS, CDR2 FQNEAQ, per germline. The CDR3 length is 15 residues. V gave up 4 bases and J gave up 7 bases; unmatched junction bases: 8. The CDR3 here is CASSSPGQGMQPQHL. The CDR3 DNA sequence: TGTGCCAGCAGCTCTCCGGGACAGGGAATGCAGCCCCAGCATCTT.

This clone showed up just a few times. The chain uses TRBV27 and TRBJ1-1; D unclear. The CDR3 length is 14 residues. The V and J ends lost 4 bases and 1 base respectively, with 10 bases between them. Germline V gene lookup returns CDR1 MNHEY and CDR2 SMNVEV (reference sequence). The CDR3 reads CASSWSAQNTEAFF. The CDR3 bases are TGTGCCAGCAGTTGGTCAGCCCAGAACACTGAAGCTTTCTTT.

Here the CDR3 DNA reads TGTGCCAGCAGCTTCCCTAGCGCCCGGACAGGGGTTGGTGACACCATATATTTT. Its protein is CASSFPSARTGVGDTIYF. The chain combines TRBV7-9 with TRBJ1-3; 9 bases are shared with TRBD1. V lost 3 bases, J lost 8 bases, and 17 bases stayed unmatched. The CDR3 spans 18 residues. Germline loops: CDR1 SEHNR, CDR2 FQNEAQ (reference sequence).

The genes are TRBV5-8 and TRBJ2-3; D perhaps matches TRBD2 (5 bases). CDR1 and CDR2 (germline): SGHTS, YDEGEE. Trimming shortened V by 4 bases and J by 5 bases, and 17 bases separated the two germline ends. The CDR3 sequence is 15 residues long. CDR3 residues: CASSAGGAEEDTQYF. CDR3 in DNA: TGTGCCAGCAGCGCCGGAGGAGCTGAAGAAGATACGCAGTATTTT. Using reference TRBV5-8 and TRBJ2-3 for the parts outside the CDR3, the full variable domain is EAGVTQSPTHLIKTRGQQATLRCSPISGHTSVYWYQQALGLGLQFLLWYDEGEERNRGNFPPRFSGRQFPNYSSELNVNALELEDSALYLCASSAGGAEEDTQYFGPGTRLTVL.

This rearrangement joins TRBV7-8 to TRBJ2-1; D unclear. Trimming shortened V by 5 bases and J by 7 bases, and 15 bases separated the two germline ends. This CDR3 has 14 amino acids. Germline V CDR1 and CDR2: SGHVS, FQNEAQ. In DNA form, the CDR3 reads TGTGCCAGCAGCCCCGGCGGTTTCGGGAATGAGCAGTTCTTC. It encodes CASSPGGFGNEQFF. The whole variable domain, filled in from reference TRBV7-8 and TRBJ2-1, reads GAGVSQSPRYKVAKRGQDVALRCDPISGHVSLFWYQQALGQGPEFLTYFQNEAQLDKSGLPSDRFFAERPEGSVSTLKIQRTQQEDSAVYLCASSPGGFGNEQFFGPGTRLTVL.